Listed below are T cell receptor beta chains from one sample, sequenced in a study of shared clonotypes between healthy human individuals. Generated by immunoSEQ multiplex PCR, the TCRdb table keeps only in-frame clones and is missing some. The data show about 1 million clones, about 77% seen once. Sequencing was done on a sample of memory CD4+ T cells sorted from blood. The receptors come from a man between 18 and 35 years old in good health. The CDR3 runs from the conserved cysteine through the conserved F or W. D genes are given only for firm matches. Clone size appears in some rows only: once, few, many, or a class for an expanded clone.

clone size: NA; V gene: TRBV6-1; J gene: TRBJ2-7; D gene: NA; CDR3 protein: CASPSGLGPYEQYF; CDR3 DNA: TGTGCCAGTCCAAGTGGTCTAGGCCCCTACGAGCAGTACTTC
clone size: few; V gene: TRBV6-5; J gene: TRBJ1-1; D gene: TRBD1; CDR3 protein: CASRTGGVYTEAFF; CDR3 DNA: TGTGCCAGCAGAACAGGGGGCGTCTACACTGAAGCTTTCTTT
clone size: NA; V gene: TRBV14; J gene: TRBJ2-5; D gene: NA; CDR3 protein: CASSPVGTGAQETQYF; CDR3 DNA: TGTGCCAGCAGCCCCGTAGGTACCGGGGCCCAAGAGACCCAGTACTTC
clone size: NA; V gene: TRBV6-5; J gene: TRBJ1-1; D gene: NA; CDR3 protein: CATGKLTEAFF; CDR3 DNA: TGTGCCACCGGAAAATTGACTGAAGCTTTCTTT
clone size: NA; V gene: TRBV11-2; J gene: TRBJ2-7; D gene: TRBD2; CDR3 protein: CASSLARTSGIPYEQYF; CDR3 DNA: TGTGCCAGCAGCTTAGCACGTACTAGCGGGATCCCCTACGAGCAGTACTTC
clone size: once; V gene: TRBV5-1; J gene: TRBJ2-5; D gene: NA; CDR3 protein: CASSLEGGGGRQETQYF; CDR3 DNA: TGCGCCAGCAGCTTAGAAGGCGGTGGGGGTAGACAAGAGACCCAGTACTTC
clone size: few; V gene: TRBV6-6; J gene: TRBJ2-7; D gene: TRBD1; CDR3 protein: CASSYSGTGPHEQYF; CDR3 DNA: TGTGCCAGCAGTTACTCGGGGACAGGGCCCCACGAGCAGTACTTC
clone size: once; V gene: TRBV7-2; J gene: TRBJ2-7; D gene: TRBD2; CDR3 protein: CASSRGTSGSSGGEQYF; CDR3 DNA: TGTGCCAGCAGCCGCGGGACTAGCGGGAGTTCTGGGGGCGAGCAGTACTTC
clone size: NA; V gene: TRBV10-3; J gene: TRBJ2-6; D gene: NA; CDR3 protein: CAISSPDSGANVLTF; CDR3 DNA: TGTGCCATCTCCTCACCCGACTCTGGGGCCAACGTCCTGACTTTC
clone size: NA; V gene: TRBV30; J gene: TRBJ2-2; D gene: TRBD1; CDR3 protein: CAWSAGQGVDTGELFF; CDR3 DNA: TGTGCCTGGAGTGCCGGACAGGGGGTAGACACCGGGGAGCTGTTTTTT
clone size: NA; V gene: TRBV2; J gene: TRBJ1-4; D gene: TRBD1; CDR3 protein: CASGGTGYNEKLFF; CDR3 DNA: TGTGCCAGCGGAGGGACAGGGTATAATGAAAAACTGTTTTTT
clone size: NA; V gene: TRBV16; J gene: TRBJ1-5; D gene: NA; CDR3 protein: CASSQSNPNQPQHF; CDR3 DNA: TGTGCCAGCAGCCAATCTAACCCTAACCAGCCCCAGCATTTT
clone size: NA; V gene: TRBV7-2; J gene: TRBJ2-5; D gene: NA; CDR3 protein: CASSFQGIGETQYF; CDR3 DNA: TGTGCCAGCAGCTTCCAGGGGATAGGGGAGACCCAGTACTTC
clone size: NA; V gene: TRBV10-3; J gene: TRBJ2-7; D gene: NA; CDR3 protein: CAIRGDGSTYEQYF; CDR3 DNA: TGTGCCATCAGGGGGGACGGCTCAACTTACGAGCAGTACTTC
clone size: few; V gene: TRBV5-6; J gene: TRBJ1-6; D gene: NA; CDR3 protein: CASSLGRNNSPLHF; CDR3 DNA: TGTGCCAGCAGCTTGGGTCGGAATAATTCACCCCTCCACTTT
clone size: few; V gene: TRBV10-1; J gene: TRBJ2-7; D gene: TRBD1; CDR3 protein: CASSEEQGGYEQYF; CDR3 DNA: TGCGCCAGCAGTGAGGAACAGGGGGGCTACGAGCAGTACTTC
clone size: NA; V gene: TRBV7-9; J gene: TRBJ2-5; D gene: NA; CDR3 protein: CASSLGEVRGRETQYF; CDR3 DNA: TGTGCCAGCAGCTTAGGAGAAGTCAGGGGAAGGGAGACCCAGTACTTC
clone size: NA; V gene: TRBV28; J gene: TRBJ1-5; D gene: NA; CDR3 protein: CASSFRYRNLPQHF; CDR3 DNA: TGTGCCAGCAGTTTCCGGTACAGGAATCTGCCCCAGCATTTT
clone size: NA; V gene: TRBV4-3; J gene: TRBJ2-1; D gene: TRBD2; CDR3 protein: CASSQDLLAGINSYNEQFF; CDR3 DNA: TGCGCCAGCAGCCAAGATCTCCTAGCGGGCATAAACTCCTACAATGAGCAGTTCTTC
clone size: NA; V gene: TRBV28; J gene: TRBJ1-1; D gene: TRBD1; CDR3 protein: CASSLRDRATEAFF; CDR3 DNA: TGTGCCAGCAGTTTACGTGACAGGGCCACTGAAGCTTTCTTT
clone size: NA; V gene: TRBV5-6; J gene: TRBJ1-5; D gene: NA; CDR3 protein: CASSLEGRGSNQPQHF; CDR3 DNA: TGTGCCAGCAGCTTGGAGGGGCGCGGGAGCAATCAGCCCCAGCATTTT
clone size: NA; V gene: TRBV4-1; J gene: TRBJ1-5; D gene: NA; CDR3 protein: CASSLEGSGNQPQHF; CDR3 DNA: TGCGCCAGCAGCCTCGAAGGGAGTGGCAATCAGCCCCAGCATTTT
clone size: NA; V gene: TRBV4-3; J gene: TRBJ2-1; D gene: NA; CDR3 protein: CASRQGTASNEQFF; CDR3 DNA: TGCGCCAGCAGACAAGGTACAGCTAGCAATGAGCAGTTCTTC
clone size: once; V gene: TRBV4-1; J gene: TRBJ2-3; D gene: NA; CDR3 protein: CASSQGVSERTDTQYF; CDR3 DNA: TGCGCCAGCAGCCAAGGAGTTAGCGAGCGCACAGATACGCAGTATTTT